One sample yielded the 18 T cell receptor beta chains listed below, sequenced in a study of shared clonotypes between healthy human individuals. Using immunoSEQ multiplex PCR, the repertoire was profiled, and TCRdb retains in-frame clones only, with some absent. The sample yields roughly 1.5 million clones, approximately 98% seen once. Sample: naive CD4+ T cells sorted from blood. Subset described: CD45RA+ positively selected. The receptors stem from a man under 40 in good health.

The V and J genes are TRBV5-1 and TRBJ2-3; 12 bases match TRBD2. CDR1 and CDR2 (germline): SGHRS, YFSETQ. This CDR3 spans 16 amino acids. V lost 4 bases, J lost 6 bases, and 9 bases stayed unmatched. This CDR3 is CASSIGLAGSWDTQYF. The CDR3 nucleotides are TGCGCCAGCAGCATAGGACTAGCGGGATCGTGGGATACGCAGTATTTT.

J is TRBJ2-1 and V is TRBV7-6; 9 bases match TRBD2. Per the germline V gene, CDR1 is SGHVS and CDR2 is FNYEAQ. This CDR3 is built from 16 residues. The trim removed 5 bases at V and 0 bases at J, leaving 5 bases unmatched. The CDR3 region has the DNA TGTGCCAGCAGCGTCCTTAGCGGGAGCTCCTACAATGAGCAGTTCTTC. Encoded protein: CASSVLSGSSYNEQFF.

The chain recombines TRBV2 with TRBJ2-7; 7 bases fit TRBD1. Looked up from germline, CDR1 is SNHLY and CDR2 is FYNNEI. The J segment lost 6 bases and the V segment lost 4 bases, leaving 3 bases of the junction unmatched. The length of the CDR3 is 12 residues. CDR3 region: CASSGAGGEQYF. The CDR3 nucleotides read TGTGCCAGCAGTGGGGCAGGGGGCGAGCAGTACTTC.

This clone has a single count. The chain is built from TRBV15 and TRBJ1-1, with 8 bases aligning to TRBD1. The V gene end was trimmed by 0 bases and the J gene end by 5 bases; junction bases not matched to a gene: 11. The CDR3 spans 17 residues. Germline V CDR1 and CDR2: LNHNV, YYDKDF (reference sequence). The CDR3: CATSREGASRGRTEAFF. The DNA for the CDR3 is TGTGCCACCAGCAGAGAAGGGGCCAGCAGGGGGCGGACTGAAGCTTTCTTT.

This clone appeared a single time. V and J are TRBV7-9 and TRBJ1-2, with D unresolved. The CDR3 sequence is 13 residues long. V was clipped by 3 bases and J by 6 bases, with 11 bases between them. CDR1 SEHNR and CDR2 FQNEAQ come from the germline V gene (reference sequence). Written as DNA, the CDR3 is TGTGCCAGCAGCTTCTCAAGGGAGAATGGCTACACCTTC. Its protein product is CASSFSRENGYTF. Full variable domain (rest looked up from reference TRBV7-9 and TRBJ1-2): DTGVSQNPRHKITKRGQNVTFRCDPISEHNRLYWYRQTLGQGPEFLTYFQNEAQLEKSRLLSDRFSAERPKGSFSTLEIQRTEQGDSAMYLCASSFSRENGYTFGSGTRLTVV.

This clone was detected once. The CDR3 loop reads CASSPGQGGWNIQYF. CDR3 bases: TGCGCCAGCAGCCCGGGACAGGGGGGATGGAACATTCAGTACTTC. The chain links TRBV4-1 to TRBJ2-4, with 11 nucleotides matching TRBD1. V dropped 4 bases and J dropped 7; count of bases not matched to a gene: 6. CDR1 is MGHRA and CDR2 is YSYEKL in the germline V gene. CDR3 size: 15 residues.

The chain combines TRBV19 with TRBJ1-5; 9 bases match TRBD1. Germline CDR1 reads LNHDA; CDR2 reads SQIVND (reference sequence). The CDR3 is 15 amino acids. V was clipped by 10 bases and J by 4 bases; unmatched bases: 11. The CDR3: CATRRAGQGNQPQHF. The CDR3, as DNA: TGTGCCACCCGAAGGGCGGGACAGGGTAATCAGCCCCAGCATTTT.

This clone was observed a few times. The gene calls are TRBV18 and TRBJ2-2; D call uncertain. CDR3 length equals 13 residues. The germline V gene has CDR1 KGHSH and CDR2 LQKENI. Trimming took off 2 bases at V and 6 bases at J, with 7 bases between the two ends. CDR3 amino acids: CASSPVEAGELFF. CDR3 nucleotide sequence: TGTGCCAGCTCACCAGTAGAGGCCGGGGAGCTGTTTTTT.

The V gene is TRBV14, the J gene TRBJ1-3; no firm D call. V dropped 0 bases and J dropped 0 bases, with 12 bases sitting between them. The germline V gene encodes CDR1 SGHDN and CDR2 FVKESK. The CDR3 contains 17 residues. The CDR3 sequence is CASSQDLVLGSGNTIYF. As DNA, the CDR3 is TGTGCCAGCAGCCAAGATTTGGTACTCGGCTCTGGAAACACCATATATTTT.

This chain joins TRBV11-2 and TRBJ2-7; 9 positions agree with TRBD1. The CDR3 spans 13 residues. In germline, CDR1 is SGHAT, CDR2 FQNNGV. V lost 10 bases, J lost 3 bases, and 7 bases stayed unmatched. The chain's CDR3 is CANTGTGIYEQYF. The CDR3, as DNA: TGTGCCAACACCGGGACAGGGATCTACGAGCAGTACTTC.

The V gene is TRBV7-9, the J gene TRBJ1-5; 7 nucleotides line up with TRBD1. The V gene's germline CDR1 is SEHNR and CDR2 FQNEAQ (reference sequence). CDR3 size: 13 residues. With V trimmed by 6 bases and J by 5 bases, 4 bases remained unmatched. In DNA form, the CDR3 reads TGTGCCAGCAGTAAAACAGGGGATCAGCCCCAGCATTTT. This codes for CASSKTGDQPQHF.

The chain employs TRBV6-6 and TRBJ1-5; D ambiguous. V dropped 4 bases and J dropped 2 bases, with 9 bases sitting between them. Germline CDR1 is MNHNY and CDR2 is SVGAGI (reference sequence). The CDR3 has 14 amino acids. CDR3 sequence: CASSSEGGNQPQHF. In nucleotides, the CDR3 is TGTGCCAGCAGTTCCGAGGGTGGCAATCAGCCCCAGCATTTT.

Details on this clone: This same CDR3 is encoded by further DNA sequences in the sample. The V gene is TRBV18, the J gene TRBJ1-1; no clear D. The CDR3 is made up of 13 amino acids. CDR1 and CDR2 from the germline V gene are KGHSH and LQKENI. V was pared by 2 bases and J by 3 bases, with 7 bases between. The CDR3 DNA is TGTGCCAGCTCACCATTGAGAGACACTGAAGCTTTCTTT. Translation gives CASSPLRDTEAFF.

The chain uses TRBV9 and TRBJ1-2; 11 bases map to TRBD1. The CDR3 covers 17 residues. Trimming took 3 bases from V and 7 from J; bases not matched to a gene: 14. The germline gives CDR1 SGDLS, CDR2 YYNGEE. The CDR3 reads CASSASGTGGIEIGYTF. The DNA for the CDR3 is TGTGCCAGCAGCGCCTCTGGGACAGGGGGTATCGAGATTGGCTACACCTTC.

The chain links TRBV5-6 to TRBJ2-3; tentatively, D is TRBD1 (7 bases). Looked up from germline, CDR1 is SGHDT and CDR2 is YYEEEE. V lost 4 bases and J 2 bases, leaving 20 bases between the germline ends. The CDR3 has 17 residues. CDR3 coding DNA: TGTGCCAGCAGCCCTACAACCAGGGGGGTGAACACAGATACGCAGTATTTT. This sequence encodes CASSPTTRGVNTDTQYF. Supplemented by reference TRBV5-6 and TRBJ2-3, the full variable domain reads DAGVTQSPTHLIKTRGQQVTLRCSPKSGHDTVSWYQQALGQGPQFIFQYYEEEERQRGNFPDRFSGHQFPNYSSELNVNALLLGDSALYLCASSPTTRGVNTDTQYFGPGTRLTVL.

This chain links TRBV18 with TRBJ2-1; D is perhaps TRBD1 (6 bases). The CDR3 runs to 14 residues. The V gene's germline CDR1 is KGHSH and CDR2 LQKENI. The V gene lost 3 bases and the J gene lost 7 bases, with 13 bases spanning the gap. CDR3 region: CASSPNRVRNEQFF. The CDR3 DNA follows: TGTGCCAGCTCACCGAACAGGGTTAGGAATGAGCAGTTCTTC.

The V call is TRBV28, the J call TRBJ1-2; D gene unclear. Between the trimmed V and J ends, which lost 8 bases and 6 bases, there was a span of 10 bases. The CDR3 sequence is 11 residues long. Germline loops: CDR1 MDHEN, CDR2 SYDVKM. The CDR3 region is CASGVGNGYTF. The CDR3 DNA follows: TGTGCCAGCGGTGTAGGGAATGGCTACACCTTC.

This clone appeared a single time. Other DNA sequences in this specimen translate into the identical CDR3. The J gene is TRBJ1-1, the V gene TRBV5-1; D may be TRBD1 (6 bases). Looked up from germline, CDR1 is SGHRS and CDR2 is YFSETQ. V was cut by 4 bases and J by 0 bases, with 10 bases left in between. The CDR3 contains 14 residues. CDR3 residues: CASSPGQMNTEAFF. The CDR3 region has the DNA TGCGCCAGCAGCCCCGGACAGATGAACACTGAAGCTTTCTTT. The complete variable domain, with remaining parts taken from reference TRBV5-1 and TRBJ1-1, reads KAGVTQTPRYLIKTRGQQVTLSCSPISGHRSVSWYQQTPGQGLQFLFEYFSETQRNKGNFPGRFSGRQFSNSRSEMNVSTLELGDSALYLCASSPGQMNTEAFFGQGTRLTVV.